Each of the 21 T cell receptor beta chains below was sequenced from the same sample in a study of cytomegalovirus exposure and HLA in healthy donors (dated by TCRdb to the late 2010s). Library creation used the immunoSEQ multiplex PCR assay. The multiplex PCR relied on a mix of 60 forward primers for TCR Vbeta segments and 13 reverse primers for TCR Jbeta segments. As stored in TCRdb, this immuneACCESS dataset retains in-frame rearrangements with V and J assigned. A fraction of the clones does not appear; measured against another copy, unresolved V genes explain less than half of the discrepancy, and the remainder lacks a known reason. This sample holds about 190,000 clones; 65% to 75% were observed only once. The ten largest clonotypes hold about 5% of the sample. The sample taken for sequencing was PBMCs. These receptors originate from a young man in good health and CMV-seropositive.

The V and J genes are TRBV4-2 and TRBJ2-1; D is possibly TRBD2 (5 bases). This CDR3 spans 13 amino acids. CDR1 and CDR2 (germline): LGHNA, YNFKEQ. V lost 0 bases and J 9 bases, leaving 9 bases between the germline ends. This CDR3 is CASSQELGIEQFF. CDR3 coding DNA: TGTGCCAGCAGCCAAGAACTAGGGATTGAGCAGTTCTTC.

V is TRBV5-6 and J is TRBJ2-7; a possible D gene is TRBD2 (6 bases). The CDR3 consists of 13 residues. Germline assignment: CDR1 SGHDT and CDR2 YYEEEE. V gave up 0 bases and J gave up 4 bases, with 8 bases separating them. The CDR3 region is CASSLAAGYEQYF. DNA of the CDR3: TGTGCCAGCAGCTTGGCCGCGGGGTACGAGCAGTACTTC.

This chain connects TRBV5-1 to TRBJ2-7; 10 nucleotides line up with TRBD1. The CDR3 consists of 13 residues. Germline V gives CDR1 SGHRS, CDR2 YFSETQ. V lost 9 bases, J lost 0 bases, and 3 bases stayed unmatched. The CDR3 reads CATGTGASYEQYF. The CDR3 DNA sequence: TGCGCCACCGGGACAGGGGCCTCCTACGAGCAGTACTTC.

As for this clone: An end of the junction does not agree with germline; a read error may underlie this. The chain combines TRBV7-9 with TRBJ2-7; 8 nucleotides agree with TRBD1. Germline CDR1 is SEHNR and CDR2 is FQNEAQ (reference sequence). The CDR3 has 15 residues. CDR3 residues: CSSSLADRASYEQYF. The CDR3 DNA reads TGTTCCAGCAGCTTAGCGGACAGGGCCAGCTACGAGCAGTACTTC.

DNA of the CDR3: TGTGCCAGCAGCTTGAAGGGGACAAAGAGCACCATATATTTT. This sequence encodes CASSLKGTKSTIYF. V and J are TRBV5-8 and TRBJ1-3, with a possible D match to TRBD1 (6 bases). CDR1 is SGHTS, CDR2 YDEGEE, per germline. CDR3 length: 14 residues. Trimming shortened V by 1 base and J by 9 bases, and 14 bases separated the two germline ends.

The gene calls are TRBV7-3 and TRBJ2-5; 7 nucleotides align to TRBD1. Judging by the DNA end, TRBJ2-7 fits better; the J call may be wrong. The CDR3 is 16 amino acids. CDR1 SGHTA and CDR2 FQGTGA come from the germline V gene. The CDR3 loop is CASSLTGGASAYEQYF. In DNA, the CDR3 is TGTGCCAGCAGCTTAACAGGGGGCGCCTCAGCTTACGAGCAGTACTTC.

The chain couples TRBV5-1 to TRBJ2-1, with 10 bases fitting TRBD2. Losses at the gene ends were 1 base for V and 7 bases for J; bases not matched to a gene: 5. The CDR3 is made up of 15 amino acids. From germline, CDR1 is SGHRS and CDR2 YFSETQ. The CDR3 sequence is CASSLRTSGDNEQFF. CDR3 bases: TGCGCCAGCAGCTTGCGTACTAGCGGGGATAATGAGCAGTTCTTC.

The V call is TRBV6-5, the J call TRBJ2-2; 8 positions agree with TRBD2. Trimming took 3 bases from V and 6 from J; bases not matched to a gene: 9. The CDR3 loop spans 16 amino acids. Per germline, CDR1 MNHEY and CDR2 SVGAGI. The CDR3 DNA reads as TGTGCCAGCAGTTATTCGGGAGGGGGGGCCGCCGGGGAGCTGTTTTTT. This encodes CASSYSGGGAAGELFF.

The chain joins TRBV19 to TRBJ1-4; 7 nucleotides align to TRBD1. The V gene end was trimmed by 4 bases and the J gene end by 0 bases; junction bases not matched to a gene: 8. CDR3 length equals 17 residues. Germline CDR1 is LNHDA and CDR2 is SQIVND (reference sequence). The CDR3 reads CASSNRGSVATNEKLFF. As DNA, the CDR3 is TGTGCCAGTAGTAACAGGGGCTCTGTAGCAACTAATGAAAAACTGTTTTTT. The variable domain in full, completed from reference TRBV19 and TRBJ1-4, reads DGGITQSPKYLFRKEGQNVTLSCEQNLNHDAMYWYRQDPGQGLRLIYYSQIVNDFQKGDIAEGYSVSREKKESFPLTVTSAQKNPTAFYLCASSNRGSVATNEKLFFGSGTQLSVL.

The sample holds a few counts of this clone. V gene TRBV9 combines with J gene TRBJ2-1, with a weak D call TRBD1 (7 bases). The CDR3 spans 14 residues. The ends were cut back, 4 bases at V and 8 bases at J, with 16 bases in the middle. CDR1 is SGDLS, CDR2 YYNGEE, per germline. The CDR3 spells CASSLRTGGDEQFF. CDR3 coding DNA: TGTGCCAGCAGCTTGCGGACAGGCGGGGATGAGCAGTTCTTC.

This chain joins TRBV13 and TRBJ1-1; D not certain. V dropped 5 bases and J dropped 7 bases, with 23 bases sitting between them. There are 16 residues in the CDR3. Germline assignment: CDR1 PRHDT and CDR2 FYEKMQ (reference sequence). The CDR3 DNA follows: TGTGCCAGCAGCCCTAGGGCCTCCCGGAGGGCCGTTGAAGCTTTCTTT. Encoded protein: CASSPRASRRAVEAFF.

This rearrangement joins TRBV6-6 to TRBJ2-7; 9 nucleotides line up with TRBD1. Losses at the gene ends were 5 bases for V and 3 bases for J; bases not matched to a gene: 8. Germline V gives CDR1 MNHNY, CDR2 SVGAGI (reference sequence). The CDR3 totals 15 residues. DNA of the CDR3: TGTGCCAGCAGTGACGGGGGACAGGGAGGCTACGAGCAGTACTTC. Translated, it gives CASSDGGQGGYEQYF.

This clone was seen only a few times. The CDR3 reads CASSPGSSGSREGSQYF. The DNA for the CDR3 is TGTGCCAGCTCACCAGGGTCCAGCGGGAGCCGGGAGGGGTCGCAGTATTTT. V gene TRBV18 combines with J gene TRBJ2-3, with 8 bases that match TRBD2. Trimming at V came to 2 bases and at J to 10 bases, leaving 17 bases not matched to a gene. The CDR3 is 17 residues long. CDR1 is KGHSH and CDR2 is LQKENI in the germline V gene.

This clone was observed a handful of times. The V call is TRBV7-9, the J call TRBJ1-3; 7 bases agree with TRBD1. V was pared by 6 bases and J by 0 bases, with 14 bases of the junction left unmatched. The germline CDR1 and CDR2 sequences are SEHNR and FQNEAQ (reference sequence). This CDR3 spans 18 amino acids. The CDR3 DNA follows: TGTGCCAGCAGTTCAACGGACAGGAAGCCTTACTCTGGAAACACCATATATTTT. It yields the protein CASSSTDRKPYSGNTIYF.

This clone was observed many times. V gene TRBV2 combines with J gene TRBJ1-5; D not certain. Trimming shortened V by 3 bases and J by 0 bases, and 15 bases separated the two germline ends. The CDR3 extends over 17 amino acids. Looked up from germline, CDR1 is SNHLY and CDR2 is FYNNEI. The CDR3 loop is CASSDFTGVYSNQPQHF. CDR3 nucleotides: TGTGCCAGCAGTGATTTTACCGGGGTGTATAGCAATCAGCCCCAGCATTTT.

V is TRBV4-2 and J is TRBJ1-4; 11 bases match TRBD1. From germline, CDR1 is LGHNA and CDR2 YNFKEQ. The CDR3 has 16 residues. The V segment lost 4 bases and the J segment 7 bases; nucleotides outside the gene matches: 8. CDR3 nucleotide sequence: TGTGCCAGCAGCCGAAAAAGGACAGGGGGCGTTGAAAAACTGTTTTTT. Translated, it gives CASSRKRTGGVEKLFF.

This clone was recorded a few times. The gene calls are TRBV19 and TRBJ1-2, with 8 bases identical to TRBD1. Per germline, CDR1 LNHDA and CDR2 SQIVND (reference sequence). The CDR3 contains 13 residues. The J segment lost 0 bases and the V segment lost 6 bases, leaving 0 bases of the junction unmatched. The CDR3 sequence is CASRTGANYGYTF. The DNA for the CDR3 is TGTGCCAGTAGGACAGGGGCTAACTATGGCTACACCTTC.

The rearrangement links TRBV30 to TRBJ1-5; D perhaps matches TRBD1 (6 bases). This CDR3 has 14 amino acids. Germline CDR1 is GTSNPN and CDR2 is SVGIG (reference sequence). V was trimmed by 3 bases and J by 6 bases, leaving 15 bases between them. This CDR3 is CAWRGSGRGQPQHF. Written as DNA, the CDR3 is TGTGCCTGGAGAGGGTCAGGCAGGGGTCAGCCCCAGCATTTT.

The chain uses TRBV2 and TRBJ1-5, with a tentative D call TRBD1 (6 bases). Per the germline V gene, CDR1 is SNHLY and CDR2 is FYNNEI. The CDR3 spans 13 residues. V lost 8 bases, J lost 5 bases, and 13 bases lay in between. CDR3 bases: TGTGCCAGCGGGGGGGGCATTTATCAGCCCCAGCATTTT. Translation gives CASGGGIYQPQHF.

This chain connects TRBV30 to TRBJ2-7, with a weak D call TRBD1 (5 bases). V dropped 3 bases and J dropped 2 bases, with 14 bases sitting between them. The CDR3 runs 14 residues. Germline CDR1 reads GTSNPN; CDR2 reads SVGIG (reference sequence). CDR3 sequence: CAWSATETAYEQYF. The CDR3, as DNA: TGTGCCTGGAGCGCGACCGAGACAGCCTACGAGCAGTACTTC.

The chain employs TRBV4-2 and TRBJ2-4; 8 nucleotides match TRBD2. V gave up 5 bases and J gave up 0 bases; unmatched junction bases: 15. The V gene's germline CDR1 is LGHNA and CDR2 YNFKEQ. The CDR3 has 19 residues. The CDR3 region is CASSEWSSGTILAKNIQYF. The CDR3 DNA follows: TGTGCCAGCAGCGAATGGAGTAGCGGGACAATCTTAGCCAAAAACATTCAGTACTTC.